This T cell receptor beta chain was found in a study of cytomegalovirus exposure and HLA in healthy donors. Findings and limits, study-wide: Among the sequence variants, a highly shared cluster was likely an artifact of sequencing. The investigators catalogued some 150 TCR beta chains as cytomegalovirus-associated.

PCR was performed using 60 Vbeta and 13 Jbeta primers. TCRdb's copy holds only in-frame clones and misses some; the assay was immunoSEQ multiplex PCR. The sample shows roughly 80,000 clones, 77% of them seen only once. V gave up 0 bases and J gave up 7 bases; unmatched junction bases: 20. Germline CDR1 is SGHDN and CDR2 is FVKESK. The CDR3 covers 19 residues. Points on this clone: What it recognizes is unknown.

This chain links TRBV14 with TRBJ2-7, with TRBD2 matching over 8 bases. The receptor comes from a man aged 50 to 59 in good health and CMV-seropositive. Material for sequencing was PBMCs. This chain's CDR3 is CASSQDNDGRADRVEEQYF. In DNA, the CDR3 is TGTGCCAGCAGCCAAGATAATGACGGGAGGGCTGATCGGGTAGAAGAGCAGTACTTC.